This T cell receptor beta chain was observed in a study of molecular identifiers for immune sequencing clone quantification. TCRdb recomputed calls from the PCR reads with MiXCR, one row per CDR3 protein. The repertoire has 100,000 or so distinct CDR3 sequences, around 33% of them found once; the top ten carry 4% to 5%. Germline V gene data show CDR1 as MDHEN and CDR2 as SYDVKM. The V and J ends lost 3 bases and 6 bases respectively, with 18 bases between them. The CDR3 extends over 15 amino acids. This clonotype was seen a few times. V gene TRBV28 combines with J gene TRBJ2-7; D is perhaps TRBD1 (5 bases). The source of this sequence is a human donor in good health. Some libraries in this study had Jurkat cell RNA spiked in. The sample comprised naive CD8+ T cells from blood, with Jurkat cell RNA spiked in. Regarding subset: FACS-sorted CD8+CD4-CCR7+CD45RA+ naive T cells. The CDR3 bases are TGTGCCAGCAGTTTGGGCGTGATACAGGCCCCCGAGCAGTACTTC. Protein sequence: CASSLGVIQAPEQYF.